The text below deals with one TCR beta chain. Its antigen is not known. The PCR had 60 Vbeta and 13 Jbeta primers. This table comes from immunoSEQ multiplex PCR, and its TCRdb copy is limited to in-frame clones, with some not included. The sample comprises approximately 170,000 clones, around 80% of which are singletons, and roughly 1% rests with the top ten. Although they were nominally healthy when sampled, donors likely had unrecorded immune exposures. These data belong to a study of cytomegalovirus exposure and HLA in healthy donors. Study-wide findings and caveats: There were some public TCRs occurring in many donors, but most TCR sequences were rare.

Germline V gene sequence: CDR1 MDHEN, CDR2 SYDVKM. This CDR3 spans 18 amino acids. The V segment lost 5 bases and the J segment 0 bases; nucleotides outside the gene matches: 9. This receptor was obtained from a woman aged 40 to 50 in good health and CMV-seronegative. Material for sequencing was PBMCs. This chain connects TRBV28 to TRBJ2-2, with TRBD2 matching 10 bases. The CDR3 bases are TGTGCCAGCAGTCTCCCTGGGACTAGCGCCCCGAACACCGGGGAGCTGTTTTTT. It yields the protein CASSLPGTSAPNTGELFF.